Following are 14 T cell receptor beta chains from one sample sequenced in a study of blood T cell repertoires in COVID-19. TCRdb's table, derived via immunoSEQ multiplex PCR, lists solely in-frame clones and lacks some. The sample has 350,000 to 400,000 clones, around nine tenths seen once. The specimen was PBMCs or T cells enriched from blood (not recorded which). These receptors came from a woman between 18 and 30 years old who had recovered from COVID-19.

This clone was detected only a few times. The chain employs TRBV6-5 and TRBJ1-6; D is uncertain. V was cut by 6 bases and J by 0 bases, with 6 bases left in between. Germline CDR1 is MNHEY and CDR2 is SVGAGI. This CDR3 is built from 14 residues. The CDR3 DNA sequence: TGTGCCAGCAGCAGAAGCTCCTATAATTCACCCCTCCACTTT. It specifies CASSRSSYNSPLHF.

The rearrangement links TRBV2 to TRBJ2-7; 9 positions match TRBD1. V trimming: 6 bases; J trimming: 5 bases; junction bases outside the gene matches: 8. CDR3 length: 14 residues. Germline V gene lookup returns CDR1 SNHLY and CDR2 FYNNEI. CDR3 sequence: CASSAGQGGHEQYF. CDR3 nucleotide sequence: TGTGCCAGCAGCGCGGGACAGGGTGGGCACGAGCAGTACTTC.

J is TRBJ1-5 and V is TRBV30; no clear D. The germline V and J ends were trimmed by 2 bases and 8 bases, with 10 bases remaining between them. The CDR3 covers 12 residues. CDR1 and CDR2 from the germline V gene are GTSNPN and SVGIG (reference sequence). For the CDR3, the DNA is TGTGCCTGGAGTTCCACAGTGGAGCCCCAGCATTTT. It translates to CAWSSTVEPQHF.

This sequence joins TRBV11-2 and TRBJ2-7, with 8 bases that match TRBD1. CDR1 is SGHAT and CDR2 is FQNNGV in the germline V gene. The CDR3 is 15 amino acids. Trimming at V came to 7 bases and at J to 5 bases, leaving 13 bases not matched to a gene. CDR3 sequence (DNA): TGTGCCAGCACCCGATTCCGGGACAGGTCTCACGAGCAGTACTTC. Protein: CASTRFRDRSHEQYF.

This clone has only one observation. The rearrangement links TRBV7-9 to TRBJ2-5; 10 bases fit TRBD2. The V and J ends lost 5 bases and 2 bases, in that order; junction bases with no gene match: 2. Germline values: CDR1 SEHNR, CDR2 FQNEAQ (reference sequence). This CDR3 has 14 amino acids. The CDR3 bases are TGTGCCAGCAGCGTTAGCGGGGGGCAAGAGACCCAGTACTTC. Its protein is CASSVSGGQETQYF.

The rearrangement uses TRBV5-1 and TRBJ1-1, with 9 bases identical to TRBD1. Trimming cost V 3 bases and J 1 base; bases outside gene matches: 1. Germline loops: CDR1 SGHRS, CDR2 YFSETQ. This CDR3 has 14 residues. The CDR3 DNA sequence: TGCGCCAGCAGCTGGGGACAGGGGAACACTGAAGCTTTCTTT. Amino acid sequence: CASSWGQGNTEAFF.

This clone was seen only a few times. The rearrangement uses TRBV5-1 and TRBJ1-2; D might be TRBD1 (5 bases). Germline lookup yields CDR1 SGHRS and CDR2 YFSETQ. This CDR3 region has 13 residues. Trimming pared 0 bases from V and 8 bases from J, leaving 11 bases between. CDR3: CASSLVTDRGYTF. The CDR3 DNA reads as TGCGCCAGCAGCTTGGTGACAGACAGAGGCTACACCTTC.

The gene calls are TRBV27 and TRBJ2-1; 9 bases fit TRBD1. The CDR3 is 16 amino acids. From germline, CDR1 is MNHEY and CDR2 SMNVEV (reference sequence). The V gene end was trimmed by 1 base and the J gene end by 10 bases; junction bases not matched to a gene: 11. For the CDR3, the DNA is TGTGCCAGCAGTTTATATTGGGGGACAGGGCCCCGGGAGCAGTTCTTC. Its translation: CASSLYWGTGPREQFF.

The chain links TRBV30 to TRBJ2-5; the match to TRBD1 covers 10 bases. With V trimmed by 4 bases and J by 6 bases, 11 bases remained unmatched. The CDR3 consists of 15 residues. Germline assignment: CDR1 GTSNPN and CDR2 SVGIG (reference sequence). CDR3 amino acids: CAWKVSTGGWKTQYF. CDR3 DNA sequence: TGTGCCTGGAAAGTCTCGACAGGGGGCTGGAAGACCCAGTACTTC.

The chain links TRBV9 to TRBJ1-6; 7 positions agree with TRBD1. The germline CDR1 and CDR2 sequences are SGDLS and YYNGEE. V dropped 6 bases and J dropped 3; count of bases not matched to a gene: 3. The CDR3 extends over 14 amino acids. The CDR3 region is CASTPGGYNSPLHF. The CDR3 nucleotides read TGTGCCAGCACCCCAGGGGGCTATAATTCACCCCTCCACTTT. The variable domain in full, completed from reference TRBV9 and TRBJ1-6, reads DSGVTQTPKHLITATGQRVTLRCSPRSGDLSVYWYQQSLDQGLQFLIQYYNGEERAKGNILERFSAQQFPDLHSELNLSSLELGDSALYFCASTPGGYNSPLHFGNGTRLTVT.

V and J are TRBV7-9 and TRBJ1-2; 9 bases are a match to TRBD1. The CDR3 length is 19 residues. After removal of 2 bases from V and 8 bases from J, the junction contained 21 bases not matched to a gene. The germline gives CDR1 SEHNR, CDR2 FQNEAQ (reference sequence). CDR3 sequence reads: CASSLPPGQGPGPLGGYTF. As DNA, the CDR3 is TGTGCCAGCAGCTTACCACCGGGACAGGGCCCGGGCCCATTGGGGGGCTACACCTTC.

The J gene is TRBJ1-5, the V gene TRBV5-1; 7 bases line up with TRBD1. Trimming at V came to 4 bases and at J to 5 bases, leaving 9 bases not matched to a gene. CDR1 and CDR2 from the germline V gene are SGHRS and YFSETQ. The length of the CDR3 is 15 residues. CDR3 amino acids: CASSVTTGADQPQHF. CDR3 bases: TGCGCCAGCAGCGTAACTACAGGGGCCGATCAGCCCCAGCATTTT.

This clone was observed a few times. The chain recombines TRBV4-1 with TRBJ2-7, with 7 bases matching TRBD2. The length of the CDR3 is 14 residues. V dropped 5 bases and J dropped 0; count of bases not matched to a gene: 4. Germline CDR1 and CDR2: MGHRA and YSYEKL. CDR3 sequence reads: CASSWGGSSYEQYF. CDR3 bases: TGCGCCAGCAGCTGGGGAGGGAGCTCCTACGAGCAGTACTTC.

V gene TRBV2 combines with J gene TRBJ2-3; 7 positions agree with TRBD2. This CDR3 contains 14 residues. After removal of 6 bases from V and 2 bases from J, the junction contained 5 bases not matched to a gene. CDR1 SNHLY and CDR2 FYNNEI come from the germline V gene. DNA for the CDR3: TGTGCCAGCAGGCAGCGGGGAACCACAGATACGCAGTATTTT. Encoded protein: CASRQRGTTDTQYF.